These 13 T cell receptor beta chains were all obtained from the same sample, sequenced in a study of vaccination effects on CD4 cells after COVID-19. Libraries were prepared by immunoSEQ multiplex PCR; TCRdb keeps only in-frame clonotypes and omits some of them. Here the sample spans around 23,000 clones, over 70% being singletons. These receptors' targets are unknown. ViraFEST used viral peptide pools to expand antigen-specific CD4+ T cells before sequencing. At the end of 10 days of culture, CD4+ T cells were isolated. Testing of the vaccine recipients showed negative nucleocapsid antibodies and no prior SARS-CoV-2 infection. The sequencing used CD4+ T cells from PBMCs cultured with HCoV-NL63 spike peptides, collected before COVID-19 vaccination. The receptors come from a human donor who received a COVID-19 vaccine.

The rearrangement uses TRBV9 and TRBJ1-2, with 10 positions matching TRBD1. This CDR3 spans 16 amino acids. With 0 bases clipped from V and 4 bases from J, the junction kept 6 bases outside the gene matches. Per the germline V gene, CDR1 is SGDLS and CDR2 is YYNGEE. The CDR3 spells CASSVAPTGGTYGYTF. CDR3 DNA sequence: TGTGCCAGCAGCGTAGCCCCGACAGGGGGCACCTATGGCTACACCTTC.

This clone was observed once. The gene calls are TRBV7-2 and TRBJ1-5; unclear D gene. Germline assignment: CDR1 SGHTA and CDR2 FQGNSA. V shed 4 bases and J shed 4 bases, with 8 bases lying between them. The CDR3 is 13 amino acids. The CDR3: CASSSRGNQPQHF. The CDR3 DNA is TGTGCCAGCAGCTCCCGAGGAAATCAGCCCCAGCATTTT. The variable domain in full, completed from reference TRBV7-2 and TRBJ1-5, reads GAGVSQSPSNKVTEKGKDVELRCDPISGHTALYWYRQSLGQGLEFLIYFQGNSAPDKSGLPSDRFSAERTGGSVSTLTIQRTQQEDSAVYLCASSSRGNQPQHFGDGTRLSIL.

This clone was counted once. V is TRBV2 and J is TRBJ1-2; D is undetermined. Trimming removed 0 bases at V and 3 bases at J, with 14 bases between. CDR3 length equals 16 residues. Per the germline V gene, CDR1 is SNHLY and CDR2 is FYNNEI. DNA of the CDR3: TGTGCCAGCAGTGAAGCGGGTAGGCAACATTACTATGGCTACACCTTC. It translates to CASSEAGRQHYYGYTF.

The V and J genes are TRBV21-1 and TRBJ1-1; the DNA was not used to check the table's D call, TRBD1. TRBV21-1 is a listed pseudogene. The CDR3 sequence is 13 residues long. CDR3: CASSRQDYTEAFF. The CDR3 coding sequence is TGTGCCAGCAGCAGACAGGACTACACTGAAGCTTTCTTT.

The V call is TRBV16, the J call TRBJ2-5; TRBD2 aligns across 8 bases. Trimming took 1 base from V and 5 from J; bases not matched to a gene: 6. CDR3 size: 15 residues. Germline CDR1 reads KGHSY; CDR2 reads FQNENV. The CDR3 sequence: CASSQLTAGDETQYF. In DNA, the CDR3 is TGTGCCAGCAGCCAATTAACAGCGGGGGATGAGACCCAGTACTTC.

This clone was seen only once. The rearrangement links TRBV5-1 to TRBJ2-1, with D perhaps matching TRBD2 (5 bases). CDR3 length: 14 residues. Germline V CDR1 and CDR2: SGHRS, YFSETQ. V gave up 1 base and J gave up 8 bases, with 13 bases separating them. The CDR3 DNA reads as TGCGCCAGCAGCTTGCGTAGCCGGGGATATGAGCAGTTCTTC. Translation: CASSLRSRGYEQFF.

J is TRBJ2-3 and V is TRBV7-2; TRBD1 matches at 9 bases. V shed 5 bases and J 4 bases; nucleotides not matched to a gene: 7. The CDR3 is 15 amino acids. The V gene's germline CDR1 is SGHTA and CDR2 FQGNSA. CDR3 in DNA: TGTGCCAGCAGCCTGGGACAGGGTGTATCAGATACGCAGTATTTT. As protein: CASSLGQGVSDTQYF. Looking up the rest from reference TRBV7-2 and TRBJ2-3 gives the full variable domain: GAGVSQSPSNKVTEKGKDVELRCDPISGHTALYWYRQSLGQGLEFLIYFQGNSAPDKSGLPSDRFSAERTGGSVSTLTIQRTQQEDSAVYLCASSLGQGVSDTQYFGPGTRLTVL.

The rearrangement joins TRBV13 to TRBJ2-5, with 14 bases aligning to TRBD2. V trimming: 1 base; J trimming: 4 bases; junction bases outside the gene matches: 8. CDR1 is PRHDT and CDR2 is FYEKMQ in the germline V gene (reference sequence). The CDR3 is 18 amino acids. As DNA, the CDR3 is TGTGCCAGCAGCTTAGTTGGGGGACTAGCGGGAGATAGAGAGACCCAGTACTTC. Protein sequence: CASSLVGGLAGDRETQYF.

This CDR3 reads CASSLGRLINTGELFF. CDR3 in DNA: TGTGCCAGCAGCTTAGGTCGGCTTATCAACACCGGGGAGCTGTTTTTT. This chain connects TRBV7-6 to TRBJ2-2, with no clear D. V lost 1 base and J lost 2, with 11 bases in between. The germline V gene encodes CDR1 SGHVS and CDR2 FNYEAQ. There are 16 residues in the CDR3.

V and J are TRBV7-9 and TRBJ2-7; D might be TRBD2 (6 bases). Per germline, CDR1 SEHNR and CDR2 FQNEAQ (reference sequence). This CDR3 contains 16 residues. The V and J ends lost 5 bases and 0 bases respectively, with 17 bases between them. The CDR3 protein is CASSPKMAGTSYEQYF. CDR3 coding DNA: TGTGCCAGCAGCCCCAAGATGGCGGGAACCTCCTACGAGCAGTACTTC.

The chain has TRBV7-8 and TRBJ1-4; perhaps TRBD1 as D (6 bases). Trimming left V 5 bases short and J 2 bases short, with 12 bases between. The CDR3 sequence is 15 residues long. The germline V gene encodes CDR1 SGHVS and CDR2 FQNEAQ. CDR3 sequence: CASSLTGPTNEKLFF. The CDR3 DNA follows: TGTGCCAGCAGCCTCACAGGGCCTACTAATGAAAAACTGTTTTTT.

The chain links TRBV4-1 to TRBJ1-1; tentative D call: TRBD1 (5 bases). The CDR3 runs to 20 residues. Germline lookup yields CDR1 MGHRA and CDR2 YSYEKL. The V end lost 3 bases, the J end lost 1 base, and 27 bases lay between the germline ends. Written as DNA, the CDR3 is TGCGCCAGCAGCCACGACCGGCAGGGTAGTAGTAGGTTGTCGAACACTGAAGCTTTCTTT. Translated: CASSHDRQGSSRLSNTEAFF.

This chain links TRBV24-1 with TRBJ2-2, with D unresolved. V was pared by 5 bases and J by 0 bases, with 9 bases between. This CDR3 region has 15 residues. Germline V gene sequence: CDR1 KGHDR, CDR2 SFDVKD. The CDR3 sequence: CATSATQPNTGELFF. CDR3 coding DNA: TGTGCCACCAGTGCGACCCAACCGAACACCGGGGAGCTGTTTTTT.